This TCR beta chain appears in the sequencing data of a study of OX40 agonist ivuxolimab in advanced cancers. TCRdb keeps only in-frame clones here, not all; method: immunoSEQ multiplex PCR. The data show about 69,000 clones, about 85% seen once. On this clone itself: No antigen is known for it.

The CDR3 length is 15 residues. Germline V lookup: CDR1 LGHNA, CDR2 YSLEER. V was pared by 0 bases and J by 4 bases, with 12 bases between. General observations from the study: Some of the lowest clonal expansion was seen in partial responders at 0.1-3.0 mg/kg. Expanded clones tended on average to be more numerous among CD8+ T cells than CD4+.

Sequenced here: CD4+ or CD8+ T cells sorted from blood, sampled in a trial of the OX40 agonist ivuxolimab. The sequence was collected from an adult with an advanced solid tumor such as melanoma, head and neck, liver or kidney cancer. This chain joins TRBV4-3 and TRBJ1-1, with D uncertain. The CDR3 is CASSQDSGRVTEAFF. The CDR3 DNA reads as TGCGCCAGCAGCCAAGATTCGGGTCGGGTCACTGAAGCTTTCTTT.